This T cell receptor (beta chain) was documented in a study of shared clonotypes between healthy human individuals. Germline CDR1 is SGDLS and CDR2 is YYNGEE. Trimming cost V 3 bases and J 4 bases, with 8 bases left between them. The CDR3 has 13 residues. Sequencing was performed with immunoSEQ multiplex PCR; in TCRdb, only in-frame clones are kept and a portion is missing. Of approximately 840,000 clones in the sample, about 96% were seen once. Naive CD8 cells lacked CD45RO, underwent positive selection for CCR7 and left out terminally differentiated effector memory CD45RA+ cells. The chain has TRBV9 and TRBJ1-5, with a possible D match to TRBD1 (5 bases). This clonotype was obtained from a man in his thirties or forties in good health. Sequenced material: naive CD8+ T cells sorted from blood. The CDR3 DNA is TGTGCCAGCAGCGAGTCAGGGAATCAGCCCCAGCATTTT. Amino acid sequence: CASSESGNQPQHF. The whole variable domain, remainder taken from reference TRBV9 and TRBJ1-5, is DSGVTQTPKHLITATGQRVTLRCSPRSGDLSVYWYQQSLDQGLQFLIQYYNGEERAKGNILERFSAQQFPDLHSELNLSSLELGDSALYFCASSESGNQPQHFGDGTRLSIL.